What follows are 4 T cell receptor beta chains derived from one specimen sequenced in a study of blood T cells in healthy people across ages. It was with a sample-barcoded 5' primer and a J-beta primer mix that a second PCR of roughly 7 to 12 cycles was run. TCRdb itself ran the 5' RACE reads through MiXCR, one entry per CDR3 protein. The data hold approximately 350,000 distinct CDR3 sequences, with 45% to 65% observed a single time. The sequencing sample was made of blood. All receptors come from a man between 60 and 75 years old in good health.

The chain recombines TRBV12-3 or TRBV12-4 with TRBJ2-5; 7 nucleotides align to TRBD1. The CDR3 sequence is 16 residues long. V was pared by 7 bases and J by 0 bases, with 11 bases of the junction left unmatched. This CDR3 reads CASTNSGTAYQETQYF. CDR3 bases: TGTGCCAGCACCAACTCCGGGACAGCGTACCAAGAGACCCAGTACTTC.

The V call is TRBV3-1, the J call TRBJ2-2; TRBD1 agrees at 8 bases. Germline V gives CDR1 LGHDT, CDR2 YNNKEL (reference sequence). The ends lost 5 bases at V and 2 bases at J; junction bases unmatched: 7. This CDR3 is built from 16 residues. DNA for the CDR3: TGTGCCAGCAGCTCCAGGGGGCGAGGTAACACCGGGGAGCTGTTTTTT. It is translated as CASSSRGRGNTGELFF.

The rearrangement links TRBV10-3 to TRBJ2-3, with a weak D call TRBD2 (6 bases). V lost 3 bases, J lost 7 bases, and 11 bases lay in between. Germline-derived CDR1 and CDR2 are ENHRY and SYGVKD. The CDR3 is 13 residues long. CDR3 in DNA: TGTGCCATCAGTGAACTAGCATTGAATACGCAGTATTTT. Protein product: CAISELALNTQYF.

The rearrangement links TRBV27 to TRBJ2-3, with 7 nucleotides matching TRBD1. CDR3 length equals 14 residues. CDR1 is MNHEY and CDR2 is SMNVEV in the germline V gene (reference sequence). The junction had 7 bases not matched to a gene; V was cut back by 6 bases and J by 4 bases. CDR3 sequence: CASRTTGSADTQYF. The DNA for the CDR3 is TGTGCCAGCAGGACGACAGGGAGTGCAGATACGCAGTATTTT.